Presented here are 18 T cell receptor beta chains from one specimen sequenced in a study of blood T cell repertoires in COVID-19. Sequencing used immunoSEQ multiplex PCR; TCRdb keeps in-frame clones, though not all of them. The sample comprises about 180,000 clones, around 80% of which are singletons, and approximately 15% rests with the top ten. Specimen: PBMCs or T cells enriched from blood (not recorded which). Receptor source: a man in his 60s who had been exposed to COVID-19.

V and J are TRBV2 and TRBJ2-2; tentatively, D is TRBD1 (6 bases). Germline V gene sequence: CDR1 SNHLY, CDR2 FYNNEI. The CDR3 is made up of 14 amino acids. With 8 bases removed from V and 2 bases from J, the gap between germline ends came to 12 bases. The CDR3 protein is CASARDTNTGELFF. CDR3 bases: TGTGCCAGCGCCCGGGACACTAACACCGGGGAGCTGTTTTTT.

The V and J genes are TRBV11-2 and TRBJ1-4; D remains ambiguous. The length of the CDR3 is 13 residues. Germline values: CDR1 SGHAT, CDR2 FQNNGV. Trimming took 5 bases from V and 10 from J, leaving 14 bases between them. Here the CDR3 DNA reads TGTGCCAGCAGCCCCACCCGAGAGGGAAAACTGTTTTTT. It specifies CASSPTREGKLFF.

V usage is TRBV15 and J usage is TRBJ2-1; 7 positions match TRBD1. The germline CDR1 and CDR2 sequences are LNHNV and YYDKDF (reference sequence). V dropped 1 base and J dropped 8; count of bases not matched to a gene: 11. The CDR3 is made up of 16 amino acids. The CDR3 loop reads CATSRAPGTGVDEQFF. DNA for the CDR3: TGTGCCACCAGCAGAGCTCCGGGAACAGGGGTTGATGAGCAGTTCTTC.

The chain uses TRBV6-5 and TRBJ2-3; no clear D. Germline CDR1 MNHEY, CDR2 SVGAGI. V lost 6 bases and J lost 6, with 7 bases in between. The CDR3 loop spans 11 amino acids. The CDR3 sequence is CASRDGDTQYF. In DNA form, the CDR3 reads TGTGCCAGCAGAGACGGGGATACGCAGTATTTT.

There are many counts of this clone. V is TRBV7-9 and J is TRBJ2-7; 10 bases agree with TRBD2. Per the germline V gene, CDR1 is SEHNR and CDR2 is FQNEAQ (reference sequence). This CDR3 contains 15 residues. The V segment lost 1 base and the J segment 7 bases; nucleotides outside the gene matches: 7. The CDR3 sequence is CASSLVSGRAGEQYF. Here the CDR3 DNA reads TGTGCCAGCAGCTTAGTCAGCGGGAGGGCCGGGGAGCAGTACTTC. Full variable domain (outside the CDR3, taken from reference TRBV7-9 and TRBJ2-7): DTGVSQNPRHKITKRGQNVTFRCDPISEHNRLYWYRQTLGQGPEFLTYFQNEAQLEKSRLLSDRFSAERPKGSFSTLEIQRTEQGDSAMYLCASSLVSGRAGEQYFGPGTRLTVT.

The chain couples TRBV5-4 to TRBJ1-2; D unresolved. Germline CDR1 is SGHNT and CDR2 is YYREEE (reference sequence). This CDR3 is 13 amino acids long. Trimming took off 4 bases at V and 7 bases at J, with 14 bases between the two ends. The CDR3 DNA reads as TGTGCCAGCAGCGGCGGTGATAGAGGTGGCTACACCTTC. It is translated as CASSGGDRGGYTF.

The V and J genes are TRBV6-6 and TRBJ2-7; 8 bases are shared with TRBD1. This CDR3 has 16 residues. J lost 4 bases, V lost 2 bases, and 10 bases had no gene match. Per the germline V gene, CDR1 is MNHNY and CDR2 is SVGAGI (reference sequence). In DNA, the CDR3 is TGTGCCAGCAGTTACCGGGGACAGGATAGAGGGTACGAGCAGTACTTC. Residues: CASSYRGQDRGYEQYF.

There are a few counts of this clone. The chain employs TRBV7-2 and TRBJ2-3; TRBD2 matches at 8 bases. The trim removed 2 bases at V and 2 bases at J, leaving 6 bases unmatched. The germline gives CDR1 SGHTA, CDR2 FQGNSA. This CDR3 has 16 residues. CDR3 protein: CASSLTGLVITDTQYF. The CDR3 coding sequence is TGTGCCAGCAGCTTAACGGGACTAGTTATCACAGATACGCAGTATTTT.

This chain uses TRBV6-2 or TRBV6-3 with TRBJ2-3, with D tentatively TRBD1 (5 bases). This CDR3 is built from 16 residues. V lost 0 bases to trimming and J lost 4 bases, with 14 bases between them. The germline V gene encodes CDR1 MNHEY and CDR2 SVGEGT. The CDR3 nucleotides read TGTGCCAGCAGTTACTCTCGGGTCCAGGGTCCAGATACGCAGTATTTT. It translates to CASSYSRVQGPDTQYF.

This clone was seen only a few times. The genes are TRBV19 and TRBJ1-6; D is perhaps TRBD1 (5 bases). CDR3 length equals 12 residues. Per the germline V gene, CDR1 is LNHDA and CDR2 is SQIVND (reference sequence). V lost 3 bases and J lost 15, with 12 bases in between. Here the CDR3 reads CASSMGGLHLHF. For the CDR3, the DNA is TGTGCCAGTAGTATGGGGGGGTTGCACCTCCACTTT. Full variable domain (rest looked up from reference TRBV19 and TRBJ1-6): DGGITQSPKYLFRKEGQNVTLSCEQNLNHDAMYWYRQDPGQGLRLIYYSQIVNDFQKGDIAEGYSVSREKKESFPLTVTSAQKNPTAFYLCASSMGGLHLHFGNGTRLTVT.

This sequence joins TRBV11-2 and TRBJ1-1; the D gene is possibly TRBD1 (5 bases). The V end was cut by 5 bases, the J end by 4 bases, with 20 bases between. The CDR3 sequence is 16 residues long. Germline CDR1 is SGHAT and CDR2 is FQNNGV. This CDR3 is CASSRSGAGRGTEAFF. CDR3 in DNA: TGTGCCAGCAGCCGCTCAGGAGCAGGAAGGGGCACTGAAGCTTTCTTT.

The chain uses TRBV5-1 and TRBJ2-2; 9 nucleotides agree with TRBD1. Trimming took 3 bases from V and 4 from J; bases not matched to a gene: 7. This CDR3 has 16 residues. The germline V gene encodes CDR1 SGHRS and CDR2 YFSETQ. CDR3 sequence reads: CASSWDRATSTGELFF. The CDR3 DNA reads TGCGCCAGCAGCTGGGACAGGGCAACTAGCACCGGGGAGCTGTTTTTT.

This chain links TRBV6-5 with TRBJ2-3, with D possibly TRBD2 on 5 matching bases. The CDR3 consists of 13 residues. CDR1 is MNHEY, CDR2 SVGAGI, per germline. V was shortened by 10 bases and J by 6 bases, with 17 bases between the two germline ends. DNA for the CDR3: TGTGCCACCGGAGGAGCGAGTGCGGATACGCAGTATTTT. Encoded protein: CATGGASADTQYF.

This clone has just a few counts. The chain is built from TRBV10-3 and TRBJ1-1; 8 nucleotides align to TRBD1. Trimming removed 6 bases from V and 2 bases from J; junction bases left unmatched: 5. This CDR3 region has 14 residues. Germline CDR1 ENHRY, CDR2 SYGVKD. CDR3 sequence: CAISLTGANTEAFF. The CDR3 DNA is TGTGCCATCAGCCTGACAGGGGCTAACACTGAAGCTTTCTTT.

The rearrangement joins TRBV4-3 to TRBJ1-1, with D maybe TRBD1 (5 bases). CDR3 length equals 15 residues. Germline assignment: CDR1 LGHNA and CDR2 YSLEER. V lost 0 bases, J lost 1 base, and 9 bases lay in between. DNA for the CDR3: TGCGCCAGCAGCCAAGAGCGGGGCCCGAACACTGAAGCTTTCTTT. Translation: CASSQERGPNTEAFF.

This rearrangement joins TRBV25-1 to TRBJ1-6; 9 bases map to TRBD1. Germline V lookup: CDR1 MGHDK, CDR2 SYGVNS. The CDR3 contains 14 residues. V gave up 8 bases and J gave up 7 bases; unmatched junction bases: 6. The CDR3 loop reads CASSGTGKNSPLHF. DNA for the CDR3: TGTGCCAGCTCCGGGACAGGGAAAAATTCACCCCTCCACTTT.

V is TRBV11-2 and J is TRBJ2-5, with 12 bases that match TRBD1. V was pared by 5 bases and J by 4 bases, with 5 bases of the junction left unmatched. The CDR3 is made up of 15 amino acids. CDR1 and CDR2 from the germline V gene are SGHAT and FQNNGV. The CDR3 sequence: CASSTGTGGTETQYF. The CDR3 DNA reads as TGTGCCAGCAGCACTGGGACAGGGGGCACAGAGACCCAGTACTTC.

The chain couples TRBV21-1 to TRBJ1-2. TRBV21-1 represents a pseudogene. CDR3 length: 16 amino acids. The CDR3 loop is CASSIYGGGPNYGYTF. The CDR3 coding sequence is TGTGCCAGCAGCATATATGGGGGGGGACCTAACTATGGCTACACCTTC.